A single sample gave rise to the 16 T cell receptor beta chains below, sequenced in a study of identical twins (dated by TCRdb to 2016 to 2017). Library creation used 5' RACE. TCRdb names Illumina HiSeq 2000 as the instrument used. In-frame beta chains were kept once TCRdb had trimmed the public reads at Q25 with fastp and called clones with MiXCR. Records with the same CDR3 protein are collapsed into one entry carrying the most frequent genes and DNA. A total of 200,000 to 250,000 distinct CDR3 sequences appear in this sample, about 13% of them only once. The ten largest clones take up approximately 4% of the sample. The data also belong to a second study, concerning yellow fever vaccine responses in identical twins.

Sequenced: memory (CD45RO+) T cells sorted from blood. Per the publication, the cell subset or site label means: CD45RO+ enriched T cells. These receptors originate from a woman in her late teens or twenties in good health.

This clonotype was observed a few times. The chain carries TRBV7-6 and TRBJ1-5; 7 bases align to TRBD1. Trimming took 1 base from V and 5 from J; bases not matched to a gene: 5. The length of the CDR3 is 15 residues. The germline CDR1 and CDR2 sequences are SGHVS and FNYEAQ. DNA of the CDR3: TGTGCCAGCAGCTTAGTCAGGGGGAGACATCAGCCCCAGCATTTT. It specifies CASSLVRGRHQPQHF.

This clonotype was detected only a few times. This sequence joins TRBV6-5 and TRBJ2-4, with 11 positions matching TRBD2. Germline V lookup: CDR1 MNHEY, CDR2 SVGAGI. The ends lost 2 bases at V and 1 base at J; junction bases unmatched: 7. This CDR3 is built from 18 residues. The CDR3: CASSYGVAGGLAKNIQYF. The CDR3 region has the DNA TGTGCCAGCAGTTACGGAGTAGCGGGGGGGCTTGCCAAAAACATTCAGTACTTC.

About this clonotype: Possible read error: a much larger clone is one base away. The chain has TRBV12-3 or TRBV12-4 and TRBJ2-1; 11 bases match TRBD2. The CDR3 has 14 residues. The CDR3 DNA follows: TGTGTCAGCAGCTCTAGCGGGAGGTACAATGAGCAGTTCTTC. Encoded protein: CVSSSSGRYNEQFF.

This chain uses TRBV5-1 with TRBJ2-5; the match to TRBD2 covers 12 bases. Germline CDR1 SGHRS, CDR2 YFSETQ. CDR3 length: 17 residues. V lost 4 bases and J lost 2; bases outside the gene matches: 9. The CDR3, as DNA: TGCGCCAGCAGCATGACCGGGACTAGCGGGCAACAAGAGACCCAGTACTTC. This sequence encodes CASSMTGTSGQQETQYF.

This clonotype came up many times. This chain uses TRBV7-8 with TRBJ2-1; 8 bases fit TRBD2. Germline V lookup: CDR1 SGHVS, CDR2 FQNEAQ. V lost 4 bases and J lost 5; bases outside the gene matches: 16. The CDR3 consists of 18 residues. Written as DNA, the CDR3 is TGTGCCAGCAGCTCGTCGGTGTTGCCGGGACTAGTGAACAATGAGCAGTTCTTC. It is translated as CASSSSVLPGLVNNEQFF. Filled out from reference TRBV7-8 and TRBJ2-1, the complete variable domain reads GAGVSQSPRYKVAKRGQDVALRCDPISGHVSLFWYQQALGQGPEFLTYFQNEAQLDKSGLPSDRFFAERPEGSVSTLKIQRTQQEDSAVYLCASSSSVLPGLVNNEQFFGPGTRLTVL.

V usage is TRBV6-2 or TRBV6-3 and J usage is TRBJ2-7; either TRBD1 or TRBD2 may fit D (5 bases each). This CDR3 is built from 13 residues. V lost 6 bases and J lost 2, with 11 bases in between. CDR1 MNHEY and CDR2 SVGEGT come from the germline V gene. The chain's CDR3 is CASRPVGAYEQYF. In DNA form, the CDR3 reads TGTGCCAGCAGACCGGTGGGGGCCTACGAGCAGTACTTC.

This clonotype appeared a few times. This sequence joins TRBV20-1 and TRBJ1-2; TRBD1 aligns across 8 bases. Per germline, CDR1 DFQATT and CDR2 SNEGSKA (reference sequence). This CDR3 comprises 13 residues. The junction had 7 bases not matched to a gene; V was cut back by 4 bases and J by 6 bases. The CDR3 region is CSAIPDRVDGYTF. The CDR3 DNA follows: TGCAGTGCTATCCCGGACAGGGTAGATGGCTACACCTTC.

This clonotype was counted a few times. As DNA, the CDR3 is TGCGCCAGCAGCTTGGACCCTACCGGGACAGCCCGAAACACCATATATTTT. Residues: CASSLDPTGTARNTIYF. This chain uses TRBV5-1 with TRBJ1-3, with 7 bases identical to TRBD1. After removal of 0 bases from V and 5 bases from J, the junction contained 11 bases not matched to a gene. The CDR3 has 17 residues. CDR1 is SGHRS and CDR2 is YFSETQ in the germline V gene.

There are a few counts of this clonotype. The chain employs TRBV3-1 and TRBJ2-3, with 11 nucleotides matching TRBD2. Trimming removed 0 bases from V and 5 bases from J; junction bases left unmatched: 10. This CDR3 has 18 residues. Per the germline V gene, CDR1 is LGHDT and CDR2 is YNNKEL (reference sequence). For the CDR3, the DNA is TGTGCCAGCAGCCAAGATCTTTTACTAGCGGGAGTGGAAGATACGCAGTATTTT. It is translated as CASSQDLLLAGVEDTQYF.

This chain uses TRBV7-2 with TRBJ2-5, with TRBD2 as a possible D gene (5 bases). Trimming cost V 5 bases and J 2 bases, with 9 bases left between them. This CDR3 is 13 amino acids long. Germline CDR1 is SGHTA and CDR2 is FQGNSA. For the CDR3, the DNA is TGTGCCAGCAGCAATCAGCGGCAAGAGACCCAGTACTTC. Protein: CASSNQRQETQYF.

Only a few counts were recorded for this clonotype. V and J are TRBV5-1 and TRBJ2-5, with 7 bases lining up with TRBD1. Germline lookup yields CDR1 SGHRS and CDR2 YFSETQ. The CDR3 spans 15 residues. V was pared by 4 bases and J by 3 bases, with 9 bases of the junction left unmatched. CDR3 nucleotide sequence: TGCGCCAGCAGCCCCCCAGGGCAGGGGGAAGAGACCCAGTACTTC. It encodes CASSPPGQGEETQYF.

V and J are TRBV3-1 and TRBJ1-3; a weak D match, TRBD1 (6 bases). The CDR3 runs 14 residues. Germline values: CDR1 LGHDT, CDR2 YNNKEL (reference sequence). The V and J ends lost 5 bases and 7 bases respectively, with 15 bases between them. DNA of the CDR3: TGTGCCAGCAGCACAGGGTTTGTCGGGAACACCATATATTTT. It encodes CASSTGFVGNTIYF.

Comment on this clonotype: A clone one base away is much larger, so this may be a read error. The chain employs TRBV10-3 and TRBJ2-2; unclear D gene. The CDR3 loop spans 15 amino acids. V lost 7 bases to trimming and J lost 2 bases, with 14 bases between them. Germline CDR1 is ENHRY and CDR2 is SYGVKD. CDR3 bases: TGTGCCATCACCCAGATAGATATTAACACCGGGGAGCTGTTTTTT. This encodes CAITQIDINTGELFF.

This clonotype has only a few counts. The genes are TRBV7-9 and TRBJ1-4; D not certain. Germline V lookup: CDR1 SEHNR, CDR2 FQNEAQ (reference sequence). This CDR3 comprises 13 residues. The germline V and J ends were trimmed by 1 base and 12 bases, with 12 bases remaining between them. CDR3 sequence (DNA): TGTGCCAGCAGCTTAGGGCACGGACTCGAACTGTTTTTT. Protein sequence: CASSLGHGLELFF.

In its sample, this clonotype was seen many times. The J gene is TRBJ1-2, the V gene TRBV15; D is unresolved. V lost 8 bases and J lost 7, with 14 bases in between. The length of the CDR3 is 12 residues. From germline, CDR1 is LNHNV and CDR2 YYDKDF (reference sequence). The DNA for the CDR3 is TGTGCCACCGGTCTGGCTTTGGGTGGCTACACCTTC. Translation gives CATGLALGGYTF.

This clonotype was recorded many times. This chain connects TRBV28 to TRBJ2-5; D gene ambiguous. CDR3 length equals 15 residues. The ends were cut back, 1 base at V and 5 bases at J, with 14 bases in the middle. The germline gives CDR1 MDHEN, CDR2 SYDVKM. Here the CDR3 reads CASSLLRSLVETQYF. The CDR3 DNA reads as TGTGCCAGCAGTTTATTAAGGAGTTTGGTGGAGACCCAGTACTTC.